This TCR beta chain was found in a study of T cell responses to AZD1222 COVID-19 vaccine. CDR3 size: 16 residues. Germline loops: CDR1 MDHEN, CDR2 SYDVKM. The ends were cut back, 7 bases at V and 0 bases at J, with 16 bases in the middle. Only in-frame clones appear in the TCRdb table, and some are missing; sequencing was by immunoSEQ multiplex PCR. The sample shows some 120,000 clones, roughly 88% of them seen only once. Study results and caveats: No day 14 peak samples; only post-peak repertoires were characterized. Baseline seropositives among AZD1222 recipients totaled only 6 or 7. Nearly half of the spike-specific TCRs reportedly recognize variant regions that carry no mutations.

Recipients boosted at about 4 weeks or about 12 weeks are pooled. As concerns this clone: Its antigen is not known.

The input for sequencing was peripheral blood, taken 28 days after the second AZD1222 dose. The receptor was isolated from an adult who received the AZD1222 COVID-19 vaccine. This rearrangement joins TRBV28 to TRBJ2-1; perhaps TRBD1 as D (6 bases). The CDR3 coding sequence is TGTGCCAGCACCCCCAGGGGACCCTACTCCTACAATGAGCAGTTCTTC. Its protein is CASTPRGPYSYNEQFF.